These 18 T cell receptor beta chains were all obtained from the same sample, sequenced in a study of metastatic and nonmetastatic thyroid tumors (dated by TCRdb to the early 2020s). No patient had received any treatment before thyroid surgery. Library creation used PCR. Sequencing used an Illumina HiSeq 4000. TCRdb ran its own pipeline on the public reads, namely fastp trimming at Q25 and MiXCR clone calling, and kept in-frame beta chains. The sample table shows about 11,000 clones, and roughly 30% are seen once. Together, the top ten hold about 17% of the sample. The sample was tumor tissue. Every receptor here comes from a female donor with papillary thyroid cancer or a benign thyroid nodule (not recorded which). Some clones in this sample may be carry-over from other donors' samples.

The rearrangement uses TRBV27 and TRBJ2-2, with 10 bases identical to TRBD2. The CDR3 is made up of 17 amino acids. After removal of 6 bases from V and 3 bases from J, the junction contained 10 bases not matched to a gene. Germline CDR1 MNHEY, CDR2 SMNVEV (reference sequence). In nucleotides, the CDR3 is TGTGCCAGCAGCTTAGAACTAGCGGGAAGGCACACCGGGGAGCTGTTTTTT. Translated, it gives CASSLELAGRHTGELFF.

This clone counts as medium-sized. The chain combines TRBV7-8 with TRBJ2-3; D is perhaps TRBD1 or TRBD2 (6 bases each). Germline V gives CDR1 SGHVS, CDR2 FQNEAQ. Trimming left V 2 bases short and J 0 bases short, with 12 bases between. The CDR3 loop spans 16 amino acids. CDR3 loop: CASSLITGTSTDTQYF. DNA of the CDR3: TGTGCCAGCAGCTTAATTACAGGGACTAGCACAGATACGCAGTATTTT.

The chain couples TRBV7-9 to TRBJ2-7, with unresolved D. V dropped 5 bases and J dropped 2 bases, with 7 bases sitting between them. CDR3 size: 12 residues. Germline CDR1 reads SEHNR; CDR2 reads FQNEAQ (reference sequence). The CDR3 DNA is TGTGCCAGCAGCGCGTCAGCCTACGAGCAGTACTTC. Its translation is CASSASAYEQYF. Full variable domain (remainder filled in from reference TRBV7-9 and TRBJ2-7): DTGVSQNPRHKITKRGQNVTFRCDPISEHNRLYWYRQTLGQGPEFLTYFQNEAQLEKSRLLSDRFSAERPKGSFSTLEIQRTEQGDSAMYLCASSASAYEQYFGPGTRLTVT.

CDR3 residues: CSARVTRQGAIYGYTF. The CDR3 DNA is TGCAGTGCTAGAGTTACTAGACAGGGAGCGATCTATGGCTACACCTTC. The rearrangement joins TRBV20-1 to TRBJ1-2; 7 nucleotides align to TRBD1. Germline V gene data show CDR1 as DFQATT and CDR2 as SNEGSKA (reference sequence). The CDR3 covers 16 residues. V gave up 1 base and J gave up 4 bases; unmatched junction bases: 12.

This clone counts as medium-sized. The chain carries TRBV14 and TRBJ2-2; 9 nucleotides align to TRBD2. Germline-derived CDR1 and CDR2 are SGHDN and FVKESK. This CDR3 has 15 amino acids. Trimming at V came to 4 bases and at J to 1 base, leaving 1 base not matched to a gene. The CDR3 is CASSLLAGNTGELFF. The CDR3 DNA is TGTGCCAGCAGCCTACTAGCGGGGAACACCGGGGAGCTGTTTTTT.

This clone was observed a few times. The rearrangement joins TRBV19 to TRBJ2-7, with 11 bases identical to TRBD2. The CDR3 contains 13 residues. The ends lost 6 bases at V and 9 bases at J; junction bases unmatched: 7. CDR1 LNHDA and CDR2 SQIVND come from the germline V gene (reference sequence). The CDR3 is CASSAGTSGTQYF. The CDR3 DNA reads TGTGCCAGTAGCGCCGGGACTAGCGGCACGCAGTACTTC.

By sample share, this clone is medium-sized. CDR3: CASSLSGQGYGYTF. DNA for the CDR3: TGTGCCAGCAGTTTATCAGGACAGGGTTATGGCTACACCTTC. V usage is TRBV27 and J usage is TRBJ1-2; TRBD1 matches at 8 bases. The CDR3 is made up of 14 amino acids. Germline assignment: CDR1 MNHEY and CDR2 SMNVEV (reference sequence). V lost 0 bases to trimming and J lost 5 bases; unmatched junction nucleotides: 2.

The genes are TRBV20-1 and TRBJ2-7; maybe TRBD1 (6 bases). Germline V gene sequence: CDR1 DFQATT, CDR2 SNEGSKA (reference sequence). CDR3 length: 15 amino acids. Trimming left V 6 bases short and J 6 bases short, with 24 bases between. CDR3 in DNA: TGCAGTGCCAGAACCGCACAGGGTTGGGATACCGAGCAGTACTTC. Translating gives CSARTAQGWDTEQYF.

This clone occurred once. CDR3 DNA sequence: TGTGCCAGCAGCCTAGAAAATCAGCCCCAGCATTTT. The encoded protein is CASSLENQPQHF. The chain combines TRBV13 with TRBJ1-5, with unresolved D. Germline V gene sequence: CDR1 PRHDT, CDR2 FYEKMQ (reference sequence). Deletions cut 5 bases from V and 4 bases from J, with 6 bases between. This CDR3 is built from 12 residues.

This clone was observed at least ten times. This sample also contains other DNA sequences that code for the same CDR3. The V gene is TRBV3-1, the J gene TRBJ2-5, with TRBD2 matching over 11 bases. The CDR3 totals 16 residues. CDR1 LGHDT and CDR2 YNNKEL come from the germline V gene (reference sequence). V lost 1 base, J lost 5 bases, and 6 bases stayed unmatched. The CDR3 region has the DNA TGTGCCAGCAGCCAAGGCCCTAGCGGGGGGAAGGAGACCCAGTACTTC. This gives the protein CASSQGPSGGKETQYF.

CDR3 sequence reads: CASRRDGNTEAFF. Here the CDR3 DNA reads TGTGCCAGCAGACGGGACGGGAACACTGAAGCTTTCTTT. V is TRBV6-1 and J is TRBJ1-1; a weak D match, TRBD1 (5 bases). The CDR3 totals 13 residues. V dropped 6 bases and J dropped 1 base, with 9 bases sitting between them. CDR1 and CDR2 from the germline V gene are MNHNS and SASEGT.

The rearrangement links TRBV7-3 to TRBJ2-1, with no clear D. The length of the CDR3 is 15 residues. CDR1 is SGHTA, CDR2 FQGTGA, per germline. Trimming removed 1 base at V and 5 bases at J, with 12 bases between. The CDR3 nucleotides read TGTGCCAGCAGCTTAAGTTGGGTAGGGAACAATGAGCAGTTCTTC. Protein sequence: CASSLSWVGNNEQFF.

This clone has ten or more counts. The chain uses TRBV15 and TRBJ2-1; D is unresolved. CDR1 and CDR2 from the germline V gene are LNHNV and YYDKDF (reference sequence). The CDR3 consists of 15 residues. Trimming removed 3 bases at V and 14 bases at J, with 23 bases between. The CDR3, as DNA: TGTGCCACCAGCAGGAAGGGTCAGCAAGGTTCGGCAAAGTTCTTC. As protein: CATSRKGQQGSAKFF.

The chain employs TRBV6-5 and TRBJ1-3; 7 bases map to TRBD1. The ends lost 2 bases at V and 4 bases at J; junction bases unmatched: 8. CDR3 length: 16 residues. Germline-derived CDR1 and CDR2 are MNHEY and SVGAGI. CDR3 sequence: CASSYMTGKTGNTIYF. The CDR3 DNA reads TGTGCCAGCAGTTACATGACAGGGAAGACGGGAAACACCATATATTTT.

This clone was recorded many times. The gene calls are TRBV7-6 and TRBJ2-5; D is unresolved. The CDR3 is 13 residues long. In germline, CDR1 is SGHVS, CDR2 FNYEAQ. V shed 2 bases and J shed 2 bases, with 6 bases lying between them. The CDR3 sequence: CASSLTEQETQYF. The CDR3 bases are TGTGCCAGCAGCTTAACAGAACAAGAGACCCAGTACTTC.

This clone was found a few times. This chain joins TRBV2 and TRBJ1-6; D not resolved. The CDR3 has 14 amino acids. Germline CDR1 is SNHLY and CDR2 is FYNNEI. Trimming stripped 5 bases from V and 5 bases from J, with 10 bases between. The DNA of the CDR3 is TGTGCCAGCAGTTTCGGCACAAATAATTCACCCCTCCACTTT. The encoded protein is CASSFGTNNSPLHF.

This sequence joins TRBV18 and TRBJ1-4; D unresolved. Germline CDR1 is KGHSH and CDR2 is LQKENI. The CDR3 is made up of 12 amino acids. V lost 5 bases and J 8 bases, leaving 9 bases between the germline ends. Here the CDR3 DNA reads TGTGCCAGCTCAAGTGGATCCGAAAAACTGTTTTTT. As protein: CASSSGSEKLFF.

The CDR3 reads CSELSQGSEQYF. The CDR3, as DNA: TGCAGTGAACTTAGCCAGGGAAGCGAGCAGTACTTC. The V and J genes are TRBV20-1 and TRBJ2-7; possible D gene TRBD1, 5 bases. V dropped 7 bases and J dropped 6 bases, with 16 bases sitting between them. CDR1 and CDR2 (germline): DFQATT, SNEGSKA (reference sequence). The CDR3 totals 12 residues.